This TCR beta chain was sequenced for a study of Graves' ophthalmopathy and Graves' hyperthyroidism. Many counts were recorded for this clonotype. What it recognizes is unknown. The CDR3 runs 13 residues. Germline V CDR1 and CDR2: LGHNA, YSLEER. The ends were cut back, 1 base at V and 8 bases at J, with 8 bases in the middle. The study's findings and limits: Detection in blood was also observed for most expanded thyroid clonotypes above 0.001 frequency.

Beta-chain TCR CDR3 regions were amplified from RNA transcripts. The workflow started with a first-round RT-PCR run with HTBI primers and then moved on to a second-round multiplex PCR. Each CDR3 protein is one row after TCRdb ran MiXCR on the multiplex PCR reads. The sample has 52,000 or so distinct CDR3 sequences, 45% to 55% seen once; the top ten hold 4.7%. This TCR was recovered from an adult woman with Graves' ophthalmopathy. The chain combines TRBV4-3 with TRBJ1-4; weak D call: TRBD1 (6 bases). Sequenced sample: peripheral blood. Here the CDR3 reads CASSQGGGEKLFF. CDR3 nucleotide sequence: TGCGCCAGCAGCCAAGGGGGGGGCGAAAAACTGTTTTTT.